The T cell receptor beta chain under discussion was sequenced for a study of blood T cells in healthy people across ages (dated by TCRdb to 2015 to 2017). Context from the whole study: Template switching captured roughly one uniquely barcoded TCR beta cDNA molecule per two T cells in model experiments. To avoid experimental bias, donors of different ages were distributed randomly across sequencing lanes. The donors were split into four age groups: young (average around 15 years), middle-aged (roughly 42), aged (more than 60) and long-lived (about 74). Age-related changes in TCR beta repertoire diversity were measured in the study by deep sequencing normalized with unique cDNA molecular identifiers. Two additional independent replicas of 1 million unique cDNA reads from the same blood draw were analyzed for two donors (one aged 18 to 30 and one aged 80 or older). Findings and caveats that apply to the study as a whole: Estimates of total diversity from one million sequenced T cells were regarded as lower bounds and underestimates. Compared with the aged group, the long-lived group had more naive CD4+ T cells, fewer expanded clones and increased TCR diversity, a pattern suggesting age selection. Since profiling was done on bulk unsorted PBMCs, naive and antigen-experienced compartments could not be conclusively compared. As age increased, observed TCR beta diversity per million T cells dropped in a roughly linear way, and a significant reduction was already evident by age around 41. Because the CMV infection status of the donors was unknown, age-related changes in expanded clonotypes may potentially have been confounded. There was a strong correlation between observed TCR beta diversity and the percentage of naive T cells measured by flow cytometry.

Comment on this clonotype: Which antigen it targets is not known. The junction and the germline gene differ at one end; a read error may be behind it.

The germline V gene (reference sequence) provides CDR1 DFQATT and CDR2 SNEGSKA. The CDR3, cysteine through phenylalanine, is 15 amino acids long. This entry keeps only the CDR3 DNA: 45 bases, framed from base 1. The donors were roughly 40 Caucasian individuals from Russia, aged roughly 6 to 90 years, who were systemically healthy. Each donor gave about 9.2 milliliters of peripheral blood, drawn into EDTA-treated Vacutainer tubes. Ficoll-Paque density-gradient centrifugation was used to isolate PBMCs, with at least 7 million obtained per sample. Trizol reagent was used to extract total RNA from the PBMCs, yielding at least 6 micrograms per sample. Naive CD45RAhigh/CD27high T cell percentages were measured by flow cytometry on a PBMC aliquot from every donor. Library method: 5' RACE. The sequencer listed for this sample is Illumina HiSeq 2500. The second PCR ran for about 7 to 11 cycles and used a J-beta primer mix along with a sample-barcoded 5' primer. A unique molecular identifier was introduced onto each TCR beta cDNA molecule by a template-switch 5' adaptor carrying 12 random nucleotides. Each sample yielded at least 3 million CDR3-containing paired-end reads. The Mint cDNA synthesis kit, primed by a TRBC-specific oligonucleotide, was used to synthesize first-strand cDNA from all RNA. Following uracil-DNA glycosylase treatment, a first 18-cycle PCR with universal primers M1SS and BC2_uni_R was performed on all cDNA. In the authors' own workflow: For normalization, 1 million high-quality reads, each with a distinct molecular identifier, were randomly selected from each sample. Reads with shared molecular identifiers were discarded instead of being binned into consensus sequences. CDR3 identification, clonotype clustering and error correction used MiTCR with a Q25 quality threshold and the strictest error-elimination algorithm. Lower-bound total TCR beta diversity was estimated with a nonparametric unseen species model using Euler transformation. In-frame beta chains were kept once TCRdb had trimmed the public reads at Q25 with fastp and called clones with MiXCR. Every distinct CDR3 protein forms one entry, paired with its most common genes and DNA. TCRdb, not the authors, supplied the V and J calls. The sample contains about 1,500,000 distinct CDR3 sequences, roughly 45% of them found a single time. 7.9% of the sample belongs to the ten largest clones.

The sample was blood. Recombination joined TRBV20-1 with TRBJ1-6; the D gene is possibly TRBD1, with 5 bases matching. The source is a woman younger than 35 in good health. The CDR3 region has the sequence CSVRARGGVNSPLHF. In nucleotides, the sequence is TGCAGTGTTAGAGCCCGGGGAGGGGTCAATTCACCCCTCCACTTT.